The source of this T cell receptor (beta chain) is a study of T-cell memory formation after mild COVID-19. Study overall: TCR clustering was largely donor specific. Study outcomes and limitations: Specificity for SARS-CoV-2 was not confirmed among the second-wave clones peaking on day 37. Researchers report contracting CD4+ clones mostly in CM and EM, with CD8+ clones in EMRA.

The V segment lost 10 bases and the J segment 8 bases; nucleotides outside the gene matches: 9. The V gene's germline CDR1 is KGHDR and CDR2 SFDVKD. The CDR3 consists of 13 residues. A single record per CDR3 protein comes from TCRdb applying MiXCR to the 5' RACE reads. The table shows 350,000 to 500,000 distinct CDR3 sequences, with less than 25% occurring only once. Worth noting for this clonotype: The target antigen is unknown.

The receptor's source is an adult woman who had mild COVID-19 (a few samples of this study predate the infection). Cell type and time point are not known. The source material was PBMCs or a T cell subset sorted from them (not recorded which). The chain recombines TRBV24-1 with TRBJ2-1; 8 bases agree with TRBD2. The CDR3 sequence is CATYGAGDHEQFF. CDR3 sequence (DNA): TGTGCCACTTATGGAGCGGGAGACCATGAGCAGTTCTTC.